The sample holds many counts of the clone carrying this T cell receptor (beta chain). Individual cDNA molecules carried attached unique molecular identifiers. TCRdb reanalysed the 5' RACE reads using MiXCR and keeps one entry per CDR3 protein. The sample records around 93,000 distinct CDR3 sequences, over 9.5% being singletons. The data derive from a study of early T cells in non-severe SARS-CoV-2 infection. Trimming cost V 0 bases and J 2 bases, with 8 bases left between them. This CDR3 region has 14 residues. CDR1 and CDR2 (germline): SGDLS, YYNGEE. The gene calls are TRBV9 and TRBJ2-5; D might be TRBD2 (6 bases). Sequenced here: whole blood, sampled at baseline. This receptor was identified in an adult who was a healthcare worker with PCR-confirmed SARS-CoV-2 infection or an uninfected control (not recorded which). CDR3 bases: TGTGCCAGCAGCGTAGGTGGGAGGCAAGAGACCCAGTACTTC. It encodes CASSVGGRQETQYF.